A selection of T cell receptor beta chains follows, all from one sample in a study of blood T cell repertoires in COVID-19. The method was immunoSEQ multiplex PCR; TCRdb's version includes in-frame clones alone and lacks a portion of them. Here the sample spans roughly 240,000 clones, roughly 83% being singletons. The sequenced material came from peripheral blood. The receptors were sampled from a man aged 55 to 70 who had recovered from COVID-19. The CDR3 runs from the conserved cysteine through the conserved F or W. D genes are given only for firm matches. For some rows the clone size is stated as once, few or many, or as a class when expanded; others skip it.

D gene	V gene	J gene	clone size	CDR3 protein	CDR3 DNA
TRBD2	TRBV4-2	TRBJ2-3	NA	CASSPLSGRTDTQYF	TGTGCCAGCAGCCCCCTTAGCGGGAGGACAGATACGCAGTATTTT
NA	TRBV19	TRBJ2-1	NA	CASSGSGAPSSYNEQFF	TGTGCCAGTAGTGGTTCAGGGGCGCCTAGCTCCTACAATGAGCAGTTCTTC
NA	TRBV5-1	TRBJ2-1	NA	CASSLEGESQFF	TGCGCCAGCAGCTTGGAGGGGGAGTCGCAGTTCTTC
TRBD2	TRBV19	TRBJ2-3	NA	CASSIDRRGAGEDTQYF	TGTGCCAGTAGTATAGATCGAAGGGGTGCGGGAGAGGATACGCAGTATTTT
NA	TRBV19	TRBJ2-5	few	CASSISGQGKTQYF	TGTGCCAGTAGTATAAGTGGGCAGGGGAAGACCCAGTACTTC
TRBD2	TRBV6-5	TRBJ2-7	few	CASRRLAGVYEQYF	TGTGCCAGCAGGAGACTAGCGGGAGTGTACGAGCAGTACTTC
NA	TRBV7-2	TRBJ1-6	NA	CASSTPPGANSPLHF	TGTGCCAGCAGCACACCCCCAGGGGCGAATTCACCCCTCCACTTT
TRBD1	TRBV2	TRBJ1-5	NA	CASSWTGEGQPQHF	TGTGCCAGCAGTTGGACAGGGGAGGGACAGCCCCAGCATTTT
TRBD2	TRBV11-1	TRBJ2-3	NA	CASSAGLAGGHTQYF	TGTGCCAGCAGCGCGGGACTAGCGGGGGGGCATACGCAGTATTTT
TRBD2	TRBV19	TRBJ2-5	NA	CASSIGQRGAETQYF	TGTGCCAGTAGTATAGGCCAGCGGGGGGCGGAGACCCAGTACTTC
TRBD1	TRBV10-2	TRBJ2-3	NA	CASSRQGRTDTQYF	TGCGCCAGCAGTCGACAGGGTAGAACAGATACGCAGTATTTT